These T cell receptor beta chains were read from a single sample in a study of blood T cell repertoires in COVID-19. TCRdb keeps only in-frame clones here, not all; method: immunoSEQ multiplex PCR. Of about 170,000 clones in the sample, approximately 91% were seen once. Input material: peripheral blood. The receptor set was obtained from a man younger than 30 with COVID-19, enrolled during active disease. Each CDR3 is given with its conserved first and last residue. The D gene is left open where the match is weak. Not all rows give a size; the values are once, few, many and, for expanded clones, a class.

v_call: TRBV4-1
j_call: TRBJ2-1
clone_size: NA
d_call: NA
cdr3_length: 14
cdr3_aa: CASSQPRRGNEQFF
cdr3_nt: TGCGCCAGCAGCCAACCACGACGCGGGAATGAGCAGTTCTTC

v_call: TRBV7-2
j_call: TRBJ1-6
clone_size: NA
d_call: NA
cdr3_length: 12
cdr3_aa: CASSFSDSPLHF
cdr3_nt: TGTGCCAGCAGCTTTTCTGATTCACCCCTCCACTTT

v_call: TRBV27
j_call: TRBJ1-5
clone_size: NA
d_call: NA
cdr3_length: 15
cdr3_aa: CASSFRGRGNQPQHF
cdr3_nt: TGTGCCAGCAGTTTTCGGGGTAGAGGCAATCAGCCCCAGCATTTT

v_call: TRBV5-6
j_call: TRBJ2-3
clone_size: NA
d_call: TRBD2
cdr3_length: 16
cdr3_aa: CASSFWTSGIPDTQYF
cdr3_nt: TGTGCCAGCAGCTTCTGGACTAGCGGGATCCCAGATACGCAGTATTTT

v_call: TRBV6-2/TRBV6-3
j_call: TRBJ2-6
clone_size: NA
d_call: TRBD2
cdr3_length: 20
cdr3_aa: CASSYSLGPGGTRGANVLTF
cdr3_nt: TGTGCCAGCAGTTACTCCCTTGGGCCGGGAGGGACTCGGGGGGCCAACGTCCTGACTTTC

v_call: TRBV5-5
j_call: TRBJ1-1
clone_size: once
d_call: TRBD1
cdr3_length: 14
cdr3_aa: CASSIGQGFAEAFF
cdr3_nt: TGTGCCAGCAGCATCGGACAGGGGTTCGCTGAAGCTTTCTTT

v_call: TRBV6-6
j_call: TRBJ1-2
clone_size: NA
d_call: TRBD1
cdr3_length: 11
cdr3_aa: CVGQGARGYTF
cdr3_nt: TGTGTTGGGCAGGGGGCAAGGGGCTACACCTTC

v_call: TRBV5-6
j_call: TRBJ1-2
clone_size: once
d_call: NA
cdr3_length: 14
cdr3_aa: CASSLGDPGRGYTF
cdr3_nt: TGTGCCAGCAGCTTGGGTGACCCAGGGCGGGGCTACACCTTC

v_call: TRBV19
j_call: TRBJ2-1
clone_size: few
d_call: NA
cdr3_length: 14
cdr3_aa: CASSSTSPLGEQFF
cdr3_nt: TGTGCCAGTAGTAGTACTAGCCCTCTCGGCGAGCAGTTCTTC

v_call: TRBV24-1
j_call: TRBJ1-2
clone_size: once
d_call: TRBD1
cdr3_length: 15
cdr3_aa: CATSDAGQMVGGYTF
cdr3_nt: TGTGCCACCAGTGATGCGGGACAGATGGTGGGTGGCTACACCTTC

v_call: TRBV19
j_call: TRBJ2-1
clone_size: NA
d_call: TRBD2
cdr3_length: 16
cdr3_aa: CASSIGGAGEENEQFF
cdr3_nt: TGTGCCAGTAGTATAGGGGGAGCGGGAGAGGAAAATGAGCAGTTCTTC

v_call: TRBV6-5
j_call: TRBJ1-4
clone_size: once
d_call: NA
cdr3_length: 14
cdr3_aa: CASSNGRVGEKLLF
cdr3_nt: TGTGCCAGCAGTAACGGGAGGGTAGGTGAAAAACTGCTTTTT

v_call: TRBV21-1
j_call: TRBJ2-3
clone_size: NA
d_call: NA
cdr3_length: 19
cdr3_aa: CASSKGWTSGRTYTDTQYF
cdr3_nt: TGTGCCAGCAGCAAAGGGTGGACTAGCGGGAGGACATACACAGATACGCAGTATTTT

v_call: TRBV4-1
j_call: TRBJ1-5
clone_size: NA
d_call: NA
cdr3_length: 14
cdr3_aa: CASSLRTPNQPQHF
cdr3_nt: TGCGCCAGCAGCCTCCGGACACCCAATCAGCCCCAGCATTTT

v_call: TRBV27
j_call: TRBJ1-6
clone_size: NA
d_call: NA
cdr3_length: 15
cdr3_aa: CASSSMAGGNSPLHF
cdr3_nt: TGTGCCAGCAGTTCCATGGCGGGGGGTAATTCACCCCTCCACTTT

v_call: TRBV14
j_call: TRBJ1-6
clone_size: once
d_call: NA
cdr3_length: 14
cdr3_aa: CASSQGARGSPLHF
cdr3_nt: TGTGCCAGCAGCCAAGGGGCGCGTGGATCACCCCTCCACTTT

v_call: TRBV27
j_call: TRBJ2-7
clone_size: NA
d_call: TRBD2
cdr3_length: 19
cdr3_aa: CASSLSGLAGEGRVGEQYF
cdr3_nt: TGTGCCAGCAGTTTATCGGGGCTAGCGGGGGAAGGGAGGGTCGGCGAGCAGTACTTC

v_call: TRBV4-3
j_call: TRBJ1-4
clone_size: NA
d_call: NA
cdr3_length: 16
cdr3_aa: CASSSHPRATNEKLFF
cdr3_nt: TGCGCCAGCAGCTCCCACCCCAGGGCAACTAATGAAAAACTGTTTTTT

v_call: TRBV11-3
j_call: TRBJ2-3
clone_size: NA
d_call: TRBD1
cdr3_length: 14
cdr3_aa: CASSFAGGPDTQYF
cdr3_nt: TGTGCCAGCAGCTTTGCAGGGGGCCCAGATACGCAGTATTTT

v_call: TRBV4-2
j_call: TRBJ1-4
clone_size: NA
d_call: NA
cdr3_length: 15
cdr3_aa: CASSQGTNGNEKLFF
cdr3_nt: TGTGCCAGCAGCCAAGGGACTAATGGGAATGAAAAACTGTTTTTT